This is a list of T cell receptor beta chains from one sample in a study of identifying expanded T cells in peripheral blood. Clones were read by immunoSEQ multiplex PCR, and TCRdb kept only the in-frame ones, dropping some. The table lists tens of thousands of clones, nearly 90% of them singletons. Sequences were obtained from blood. These receptors were collected from a person aged 18 to 75 in good health. Each CDR3 is given with its conserved first and last residue.

TRBV9	TRBJ1-2	CASSEPQPEDPHGYTF
TRBV27	TRBJ2-1	CASRAYDNEQFF
TRBV13	TRBJ2-1	CASTQGRSSYNEQFF
TRBV5-1	TRBJ2-1	CASSLGGPVDEQFF
TRBV18	TRBJ1-2	CASSGPTGGTNYGYTF
TRBV19	TRBJ1-2	CASSRADTGRNYGYTF
TRBV2	TRBJ2-1	CASGQGRTYNEQFF
TRBV2	TRBJ1-6	CASSEEFSPLHF
TRBV10-3	TRBJ1-1	CAIRLGQNTEAFF
TRBV11-2	TRBJ2-7	CASSLGTGGLEQYF
TRBV10-3	TRBJ2-3	CAIRPGTSGGASDTQYF
TRBV4-3	TRBJ1-1	CASSQATGVNTEAFF
TRBV2	TRBJ1-1	CASRATGGRNTEAFF
TRBV10-3	TRBJ1-5	CAISEGTGNSNQPQHF
TRBV11-3	TRBJ2-1	CASSPRLAGVYNEQFF
TRBV7-2	TRBJ2-1	CASSLVPVYNEQFF
TRBV6-5	TRBJ2-5	CASSASYQETQYF
TRBV30	TRBJ1-2	CAWTLGGLQGLTYGYTF
TRBV6-1	TRBJ1-2	CASGAPYGYTF
TRBV6-5	TRBJ1-2	CASSYLQPGQGYTF
TRBV6-1	TRBJ1-5	CASSEVQGWANQPQHF
TRBV14	TRBJ2-2	CASSQDLASVRELFF
TRBV18	TRBJ2-5	CASSPRGQETQYF
TRBV5-8	TRBJ2-3	CASSLGQGGSTDTQYF
TRBV4-3	TRBJ2-1	CASSQDRPDNEQFF
TRBV5-6	TRBJ2-7	CASSTGQGLNEQYF
TRBV25-1	TRBJ2-5	CASSVPGVAGETQYF
TRBV12-5	TRBJ2-1	CASGLRAVYNEQFF
TRBV7-3	TRBJ2-1	CASSPAASGVYNEQFF
TRBV30	TRBJ1-1	CAWRRRGGVSEAFF
TRBV25-1	TRBJ2-2	CASSEYTGVGELFF
TRBV7-3	TRBJ1-5	CASSLTRGGQPQHF
TRBV10-3	TRBJ1-2	CAISDSFGGRSGTF
TRBV29-1	TRBJ2-7	CSVRGGNEQYF
TRBV5-5	TRBJ2-7	CASSLGIRSSYEQYF
TRBV19	TRBJ2-2	CASSIQGGPGELFF
TRBV11-2	TRBJ1-1	CASSFTGGSEAFF